The 19 T cell receptor beta chains below come from one sample, sequenced in a study of blood T cell repertoires in COVID-19 (dated by TCRdb to the early 2020s). Receptor amplification or capture employed the immunoSEQ multiplex PCR assay. As stored in TCRdb, this immuneACCESS dataset retains in-frame rearrangements with V and J assigned. A fraction of the clones does not appear; measured against another copy, unresolved V genes explain less than half of the discrepancy, and the remainder lacks a known reason. The sample contains 150,000 to 200,000 clones, about four fifths of them found a single time. Over 2% of the sample comes from the top ten. Sequenced input: peripheral blood. The receptors originated from a human donor with acute or convalescent COVID-19. The donor label of this sample is uncertain.

The J gene is TRBJ2-3, the V gene TRBV7-8; maybe TRBD2 (7 bases). Germline assignment: CDR1 SGHVS and CDR2 FQNEAQ. V was pared by 5 bases and J by 1 base, with 16 bases between. The CDR3 spans 16 residues. CDR3 region: CASSPRGGRGTDTQYF. CDR3 DNA sequence: TGTGCCAGCAGCCCCAGGGGTGGGAGGGGCACAGATACGCAGTATTTT.

J is TRBJ1-1 and V is TRBV3-1 (or the pseudogene TRBV3-2); TRBD1 is a possible D gene (5 bases). The V end was cut by 0 bases, the J end by 2 bases, with 13 bases between. This CDR3 spans 16 amino acids. CDR1 is LGHDT, CDR2 YNNKEL, per germline (reference sequence). As DNA, the CDR3 is TGTGCCAGCAGCCAAGATTTGGCGGGGCTAAACACTGAAGCTTTCTTT. Protein: CASSQDLAGLNTEAFF.

The rearrangement links TRBV6-5 to TRBJ1-1, with 7 bases that match TRBD1. The germline V gene encodes CDR1 MNHEY and CDR2 SVGAGI. The junction had 10 bases not matched to a gene; V was cut back by 2 bases and J by 4 bases. The CDR3 has 16 amino acids. The CDR3 is CASSYVQGGIATEAFF. In nucleotides, the CDR3 is TGTGCCAGCAGTTACGTCCAGGGGGGTATTGCCACTGAAGCTTTCTTT.

The V call is TRBV10-2, the J call TRBJ2-7, with 9 bases identical to TRBD2. The CDR3 is 14 amino acids. Trimming removed 8 bases from V and 3 bases from J; junction bases left unmatched: 8. CDR1 and CDR2 (germline): WSHSY, SAAADI. In nucleotides, the CDR3 is TGCGCCAGCCGCCCCACGACTAGCGGCTACGAGCAGTACTTC. Protein sequence: CASRPTTSGYEQYF.

The rearrangement links TRBV7-2 to TRBJ2-3; a weak D match, TRBD2 (6 bases). The CDR3 totals 14 residues. The germline V gene has CDR1 SGHTA and CDR2 FQGNSA. V shed 6 bases and J shed 2 bases, with 12 bases lying between them. CDR3 in DNA: TGTGCCAGCAGACTAGCCATCCACACAGATACGCAGTATTTT. Translated: CASRLAIHTDTQYF.

J is TRBJ2-1 and V is TRBV3-1 (or the pseudogene TRBV3-2); 9 positions agree with TRBD2. J was trimmed by 7 bases and V by 0 bases; bases with no gene match: 7. Looked up from germline, CDR1 is LGHDT and CDR2 is YNNKEL (reference sequence). This CDR3 spans 16 amino acids. CDR3 in amino acids: CASSQDTASGKNEQFF. The CDR3 nucleotides read TGTGCCAGCAGCCAAGATACCGCTAGCGGGAAGAATGAGCAGTTCTTC.

The gene calls are TRBV18 and TRBJ2-2; perhaps TRBD2 as D (6 bases). The CDR3 contains 14 residues. Germline V lookup: CDR1 KGHSH, CDR2 LQKENI. V lost 3 bases, J lost 2 bases, and 7 bases lay in between. For the CDR3, the DNA is TGTGCCAGCTCACCCGGGGGAAACACCGGGGAGCTGTTTTTT. Translating it yields CASSPGGNTGELFF.

This clone was observed a single time. The rearrangement links TRBV2 to TRBJ1-2; 7 bases are shared with TRBD1. Germline CDR1 reads SNHLY; CDR2 reads FYNNEI. After removal of 7 bases from V and 4 bases from J, the junction contained 9 bases not matched to a gene. CDR3 length: 14 amino acids. CDR3 in DNA: TGTGCCAGCACCGAGACAGGGTCAGGCTATGGCTACACCTTC. Amino acids: CASTETGSGYGYTF. Supplemented by reference TRBV2 and TRBJ1-2, the full variable domain reads EPEVTQTPSHQVTQMGQEVILRCVPISNHLYFYWYRQILGQKVEFLVSFYNNEISEKSEIFDDQFSVERPDGSNFTLKIRSTKLEDSAMYFCASTETGSGYGYTFGSGTRLTVV.

With regard to this clone: This sample includes further DNA sequences coding for the same CDR3. V is TRBV11-2 and J is TRBJ1-2; possible D gene TRBD1, 5 bases. CDR1 and CDR2 (germline): SGHAT, FQNNGV. The CDR3 covers 16 residues. Trimming shortened V by 6 bases and J by 7 bases, and 24 bases separated the two germline ends. For the CDR3, the DNA is TGTGCCAGCAGACCCCTGCGACAGTCCCTGGTCGGTGGCTACACCTTC. This translates into CASRPLRQSLVGGYTF.

CDR3 sequence reads: CASYATGGWADGYTF. The CDR3 nucleotides read TGTGCCAGCTATGCCACAGGGGGGTGGGCGGATGGCTACACCTTC. The V gene is TRBV2, the J gene TRBJ1-2, with 8 nucleotides matching TRBD1. Per the germline V gene, CDR1 is SNHLY and CDR2 is FYNNEI. V gave up 8 bases and J gave up 6 bases; unmatched junction bases: 14. The CDR3 sequence is 15 residues long.

The rearrangement uses TRBV7-2 and TRBJ2-1; no clear D gene. Per the germline V gene, CDR1 is SGHTA and CDR2 is FQGNSA. The CDR3 spans 12 residues. With 3 bases removed from V and 9 bases from J, the gap between germline ends came to 9 bases. The CDR3: CASSFLESEQFF. The CDR3 region has the DNA TGTGCCAGCAGCTTTTTGGAGAGTGAGCAGTTCTTC. The full variable domain, completed using reference TRBV7-2 and TRBJ2-1, is GAGVSQSPSNKVTEKGKDVELRCDPISGHTALYWYRQSLGQGLEFLIYFQGNSAPDKSGLPSDRFSAERTGGSVSTLTIQRTQQEDSAVYLCASSFLESEQFFGPGTRLTVL.

The J gene is TRBJ2-7, the V gene TRBV5-1; TRBD1 matches 8 bases. The CDR3 covers 14 residues. Germline V gives CDR1 SGHRS, CDR2 YFSETQ. V lost 2 bases, J lost 3 bases, and 4 bases stayed unmatched. The DNA for the CDR3 is TGCGCCAGCAGCTTTGACAGGGGAGGCTACGAGCAGTACTTC. Its translation: CASSFDRGGYEQYF.

The J gene is TRBJ2-7, the V gene TRBV30, with D possibly being TRBD1 (5 bases). Germline values: CDR1 GTSNPN, CDR2 SVGIG (reference sequence). The V end lost 3 bases, the J end lost 2 bases, and 5 bases lay between the germline ends. The CDR3 sequence is 11 residues long. CDR3 amino acids: CAWRGPYEQYF. The CDR3 DNA follows: TGTGCCTGGAGGGGGCCCTACGAGCAGTACTTC.

This rearrangement joins TRBV2 to TRBJ1-4; 7 bases fit TRBD1. J gave up 7 bases and V 7 bases, and 15 bases lay outside the gene matches. CDR1 and CDR2 from the germline V gene are SNHLY and FYNNEI. The CDR3 loop spans 16 amino acids. The CDR3: CASIRGGRQGGEKLFF. The CDR3 region has the DNA TGTGCCAGCATCCGAGGGGGACGACAGGGCGGTGAAAAACTGTTTTTT.

This clone appeared a few times. The genes are TRBV2 and TRBJ1-5; D might be TRBD1 (5 bases). This CDR3 is 14 amino acids long. Deletions cut 4 bases from V and 7 bases from J, with 14 bases between. The V gene's germline CDR1 is SNHLY and CDR2 FYNNEI. The CDR3 protein is CASSGPSRGQPQHF. In DNA form, the CDR3 reads TGTGCCAGCAGTGGACCTAGTAGGGGACAGCCCCAGCATTTT.

This clone was observed a few times. V and J are TRBV2 and TRBJ1-2; 9 nucleotides agree with TRBD1. There are 15 residues in the CDR3. Unmatched junction bases numbered 5, after V lost 3 bases and J lost 3 bases. Germline V lookup: CDR1 SNHLY, CDR2 FYNNEI. Written as DNA, the CDR3 is TGTGCCAGCAGTGAGAGGACAGGGGATGACTATGGCTACACCTTC. This translates into CASSERTGDDYGYTF.

The chain couples TRBV30 to TRBJ2-5; weak D call: TRBD2 (7 bases). CDR1 and CDR2 from the germline V gene are GTSNPN and SVGIG (reference sequence). Trimming shortened V by 2 bases and J by 7 bases, and 23 bases separated the two germline ends. The CDR3 loop spans 16 amino acids. The CDR3: CAWSTRGGGAPRTQYF. CDR3 nucleotide sequence: TGTGCCTGGAGTACAAGAGGCGGGGGCGCCCCCAGGACCCAGTACTTC.

This clone was recorded only once. The gene calls are TRBV5-4 and TRBJ1-1; 10 bases are shared with TRBD1. The V gene end was trimmed by 4 bases and the J gene end by 3 bases; junction bases not matched to a gene: 6. The CDR3 is 15 residues long. From germline, CDR1 is SGHNT and CDR2 YYREEE (reference sequence). Here the CDR3 reads CASSPDRGGYTEAFF. CDR3 coding DNA: TGTGCCAGCAGCCCGGACAGGGGGGGGTACACTGAAGCTTTCTTT.

V usage is TRBV19 and J usage is TRBJ1-1; D may be TRBD1 (5 bases). The CDR3 runs 14 residues. The germline V and J ends were trimmed by 6 bases and 1 base, with 12 bases remaining between them. The germline gives CDR1 LNHDA, CDR2 SQIVND (reference sequence). CDR3 DNA sequence: TGTGCCAGTAGCCAAGGGGCTCCGAACACTGAAGCTTTCTTT. Amino acid sequence: CASSQGAPNTEAFF.